The T cell receptor beta chain under discussion was sequenced for a study of TIL therapy for anti-PD-1-resistant metastatic lung cancer (dated by TCRdb to 2020 to 2022). Broadly, across the study: Among the enrolled patients, the median age was approximately 56 years (range roughly 35-80), and the median tumor PD-L1 proportion score was about 6%. The cohort was predominantly lung adenocarcinoma, with a handful of EGFR-mutant and two ALK-rearranged tumors, and half of patients were current or former smokers. Across the cohort, whole-exome sequencing showed a median non-synonymous tumor mutation burden of about 1.6 mutations per megabase. T cell receptor beta sequencing of tumor and peripheral blood was used to follow clonotypes across the tumor, the expanded TIL product and serial blood samples. Overall study results and their limits: High clonal turnover was observed in TIL culture, with many enriched product clones not detected in the baseline tumor, which suggested clonal contraction rather than faithful expansion. Compared with baseline intratumoral T cells, expanded TIL cultures were more clonal and less diverse (median clonality about 5.8% vs 31%, p < 0.0001). The cohort was highly selected, including more treatment-naive, never-smoker and oncogene-addicted patients than is typical, which limits generalizability. The study protocol defined all tumor marker inferences as exploratory.

The CDR3 covers 14 residues, taking in both the cysteine and the phenylalanine. Here the CDR3 DNA is all that survives: 42 bases in frame from base 1. The germline V end is reduced by 7 bases and the J end by 6 bases; junction bases left unmatched: 6. CDR1 and CDR2, per the germline V gene, are SQVTM and ANQGSEA. Using bias-controlled multiplex PCR with the immunoSEQ v3 hsTCRB kit, the TCR beta CDR3 regions were amplified from genomic DNA. An Illumina NextSeq 500 was used to sequence the TCR libraries, reaching around 1.8 million read pairs at survey level or roughly 4.5-6 million at deep level. Turning to the authors' computational methods: Clonality was reported by immunoSEQ Analyzer software, which also assigned V, D and J genes and filtered out non-productive sequences. Repertoires were compared by productive Simpson clonality and by the Morisita overlap index of productive TRB rearrangements between infused TIL and blood. The table was pulled from immuneACCESS by TCRdb, which kept in-frame rearrangements only. Such tables lose some clones; where checked, under half of the loss comes from unresolved V genes, and the rest has no known cause. Clone size and V and J calls were adopted from that table, with D and trimming inferred from the DNA. The sample data list 25,000 to 30,000 clones, and roughly 63% of these were observed just once. In total, the top ten clones hold roughly 16% of the sample.

This clone appeared a single time. The target of this receptor is not known. Nothing much larger sits one base from this clone, and base qualities are not available. The intended sense of this specimen's time point label: pre-treatment sample, taken before nivolumab and TIL therapy. Excised metastases, mostly pleural nodules or supraclavicular lymph nodes, were used as baseline tumor samples and were taken from the same resection from which TIL were grown. Tumors were harvested before any PD-1/PD-L1 blockade; patients then received nivolumab, and those progressing received lymphodepletion, expanded TIL infusion and IL-2. A phase I trial run at two centers enrolled adults with stage 4 NSCLC between 2017 and 2020. Samples came from a single-arm, open-label phase I trial of tumor-infiltrating lymphocyte therapy with nivolumab in advanced non-small cell lung cancer. For each resected tumor, portions were snap-frozen in liquid nitrogen and kept at -80 degrees C. Tumor regions of interest were chosen on H&E sections by laser-capture macrodissection, pulverized into roughly 16 mg aliquots, and extracted with Qiagen Allprep kits.

Source: tumor tissue, taken at baseline. The sequence came from a woman between 25 and 85 years old with non-small cell lung cancer. The chain links TRBV29-1 with TRBJ1-4; TRBD1 aligns with 12 central bases. The nucleotides are TGCAGCGCCCGGGACAGGGGGCGCCATGAAAAACTGTTTTTT. It encodes CSARDRGRHEKLFF.